This is a list of T cell receptor beta chains from one sample in a study of cytotoxic CD8 clonotypes in ibrutinib-treated CLL. Sequencing was performed with immunoSEQ multiplex PCR; in TCRdb, only in-frame clones are kept and a portion is missing. The sample yields fewer than 25,000 clones, roughly 62% seen once. This sample comprised PBMCs, obtained after 24 months of ibrutinib treatment. The receptors here all came from a human donor with chronic lymphocytic leukemia. Each CDR3 is given without its conserved first and last residue. Part of the rows lack a size; the others show once, few, many or a class for expanded clones.

few	TRBV19	ASSLSLGHLPSEQY
-	TRBV18	ASSPFRDSEAF
once	TRBV2	ASSEMQGTNTEAF
-	TRBV6-5	ASSYSLSPYEQY
-	TRBV19	ASSPQDSGANVLT
-	TRBV6-5	ASSYSFSSGKETQY
-	TRBV6-1	ASTSRSNQPQH
-	TRBV9	ASSVGPYSNQPQH
-	TRBV27	ASSRSSGVSGTQY
-	TRBV18	ASSPDPGEKLF
-	TRBV5-5	ASSSPVGVSTDTQY
-	TRBV27	ASSPTWSSYNEQF
-	TRBV14	ASSLQERTDTQY
-	TRBV6-1	ASSGTSPRNEQY
-	TRBV5-4	ASSEGQEFEAF
-	TRBV29-1	SVLGDSGNTIY
-	TRBV28	ATGLAGGREQY
-	TRBV5-4	ASSLMGEGLEQY
few	TRBV2	ASTPVGRAGNTIY
-	TRBV6-1	ASGLRGAGGYT
once	TRBV7-8	ASSERGNSPLH
few	TRBV29-1	SVEDRGRGEKLF
-	TRBV5-1	ASRLQQGRNEKLF
-	TRBV7-2	ASRYQGARKTEAF
-	TRBV19	ASTGLHSGNTIY
few	TRBV5-6	ASSLGGGHSEAF
few	TRBV18	ASSPTGQPQH
-	TRBV19	ASSTGQDYTEAF
-	TRBV9	ASSVASTNEKLF
few	TRBV19	ASIPGQGFSQPQH
once	TRBV9	ASSVEAHEQY
-	TRBV4-1	ASSFGPREAF
-	TRBV18	ASSPPGQIISGYT
-	TRBV10-3	AISDSRGQTDTQY
-	TRBV7-9	ASSFPGSTDTQY
medium-sized	TRBV4-2	ASSQGSFNEQF
-	TRBV7-9	ASSLKQGAGNTIY
-	TRBV5-6	ASSLAAKVHKGSQH
-	TRBV25-1	ASSEGPGYANIQY
-	TRBV5-4	ASSRDRDQSPQH
-	TRBV11-2	ASSLVGSSGNSPLH
-	TRBV19	ASSIVGNRGQAEAF
few	TRBV4-1	ASSQIQGQGRSYEQY
-	TRBV30	AGYRDPGSPLH
-	TRBV11-2	ASSLALGAVGTEAF
-	TRBV5-6	ASSLRGAWRETQY
once	TRBV27	ASSSSGPSYNEQF
-	TRBV7-9	ASELRASIGYNEQF